The present T cell receptor beta chain was sequenced within a study of shared clonotypes between healthy human individuals. Sequenced by immunoSEQ multiplex PCR; TCRdb stores in-frame clones only, minus some. Found here are roughly 2.5 million clones, 85% to 95% of them singletons; the top ten hold more than 0.12%. Germline V gene data show CDR1 as LGHNT and CDR2 as FRNRAP. V lost 2 bases to trimming and J lost 5 bases, with 9 bases between them. The CDR3 runs to 13 residues. Source material: naive CD4+ T cells sorted from blood. The subset: CD45RA+ positively selected. This sequence originates from a man aged 18 to 29 in good health. This rearrangement joins TRBV12-5 to TRBJ2-5, with unresolved D. DNA of the CDR3: TGTGCTAGTGGTTTGTGGCGGTTGGAGACCCAGTACTTC. Protein sequence: CASGLWRLETQYF. Full variable domain (missing parts from reference TRBV12-5 and TRBJ2-5): DARVTQTPRHKVTEMGQEVTMRCQPILGHNTVFWYRQTMMQGLELLAYFRNRAPLDDSGMPKDRFSAEMPDATLATLKIQPSEPRDSAVYFCASGLWRLETQYFGPGTRLLVL.